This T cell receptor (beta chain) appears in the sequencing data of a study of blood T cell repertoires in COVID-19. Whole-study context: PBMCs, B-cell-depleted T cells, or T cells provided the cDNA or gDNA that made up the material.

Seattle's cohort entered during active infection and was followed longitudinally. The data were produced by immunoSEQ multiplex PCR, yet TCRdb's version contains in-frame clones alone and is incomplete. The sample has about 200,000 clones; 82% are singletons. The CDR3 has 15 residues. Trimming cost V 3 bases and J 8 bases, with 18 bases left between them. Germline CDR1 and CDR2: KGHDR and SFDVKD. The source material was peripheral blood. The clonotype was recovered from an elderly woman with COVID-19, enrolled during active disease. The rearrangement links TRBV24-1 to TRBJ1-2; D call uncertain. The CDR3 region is CATSDPGVAAEGYTF. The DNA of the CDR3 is TGTGCCACCAGTGATCCCGGGGTCGCTGCCGAGGGCTACACCTTC.